This T cell receptor (beta chain) appears in the sequencing data of a study of vaccination effects on CD4 cells after COVID-19 (dated by TCRdb to the early 2020s). Describing the broader study: Across the study, the median time from the second dose to post-vaccine sampling was 72 days (range 14 to 241). SARS-CoV-2 spike-specific CD4+ TCR repertoires were compared before and after mRNA vaccination in COVID-19 convalescent patients and in infection-naive vaccine recipients. A total of approximately 9 COVID-19 convalescent patients and a handful of SARS-CoV-2-naive healthy vaccine recipients were included in the full study. The Oncomine TCR Beta short-read assay on an Illumina iSeq 100 was used to sequence cultures from other donors in the study.

Library prep was done by the immunoSEQ multiplex PCR assay. DNA from the cultured, isolated CD4+ T cells was subjected to TCR beta CDR3 sequencing. As for the authors' bioinformatics: Non-productive TCR sequences were discarded, and reads were trimmed to the CDR3 region, with only CDR3s of 7 or more amino acids retained. The MANAFEST web app was used to identify antigen-specific clonotypes by comparing expansion in peptide wells with expansion in reference cultures. To count as positive, a clone had to show expansion at FDR<0.05 compared with the reference and with all other wells, an odds ratio above 5, and a frequency above 0.1% in two replicate wells. Clonotypes significantly expanded in SARS-CoV-2 spike wells and in at least one common cold coronavirus spike condition were defined as cross-reactive. CDR3 similarity was assessed by Levenshtein distance using the stringdist R package, and unrooted trees were constructed with ape in R 3.6.1. This immuneACCESS table, as held by TCRdb, lists in-frame sequences with V and J called but not all clones. Of the missing ones, under half trace to an unresolved V gene in checked studies; the others have no known cause. The V and J calls and clone size were taken over from that table, and D and trimming were inferred from the DNA. The sample table contains roughly 24,000 clones; only one count was recorded for under 85% of them. Roughly a quarter of the sample is held by the ten biggest clonotypes.

V is cut by 0 bases and J by 9 bases, and the space between the germline ends is 9 bases. The germline V gene (reference sequence) yields GTSNPN for CDR1 and SVGIG for CDR2. The CDR3 measures 12 amino acids from cysteine to phenylalanine. Just the 36-base CDR3 DNA is kept, in frame starting at base 1. A note on this clone: Its antigen is still unknown. Base qualities are not provided; no much larger clone lies one nucleotide away.

To identify antigen-specific CD4+ T cell clonotypes by their expansion, the ViraFEST assay first stimulated PBMC with viral peptide pools and then applied TCR sequencing. After roughly 11 days of culture, CD4+ T cells were isolated with the EasySep CD4+ T cell isolation kit. Participants received two doses of either the BNT162b2 or the mRNA-1273 mRNA SARS-CoV-2 vaccine. None of the healthy vaccine recipients had a prior SARS-CoV-2 infection, which was confirmed by nucleocapsid antibody tests that came back negative both before and after vaccination. About 2 million PBMC per well were cultured in IMDM with roughly 5% human AB serum, 8.5 to 10 IU/ml IL-2 and gentamicin, plus 10 ug/ml peptides. Half of the culture medium was replaced with fresh IL-2-containing medium on days 3 and 7. Unless noted otherwise, every peptide stimulation condition was cultured in triplicate wells. Using Ficoll-Paque Plus gradient centrifugation, PBMC were separated from whole blood and then either used fresh or cryopreserved at -140C. The spike proteins of SARS-CoV-2 and of the common cold coronaviruses HCoV-NL63, HCoV-OC43 and HCoV-229E were spanned by overlapping peptide pools. Genomic DNA was extracted from cultured CD4+ T cells with the QIAamp micro DNA kit.

The paper as a whole reports these results and caveats: At late post-vaccination timepoints, both infection-induced and vaccine-induced clones showed marked clonal contraction, consistent with waning T cell responses. In healthy vaccine recipients, vaccine-induced clones were almost all SARS-CoV-2 mono-reactive, with only 1 of 255 cross-reactive with common cold coronaviruses. Limitations of the study were the small number of convalescent patients and the absence of early post-infection timepoints.

The sample consisted of CD4+ T cells from PBMCs cultured with HCoV-NL63 spike peptides, taken after COVID-19 vaccination. This sample's cell subset or site label indicates: HCoV-NL63 spike overlapping peptide pool stimulation. Recombination joined TRBV30 with TRBJ1-5; TRBD1 is perhaps the D gene, given 5 matching bases. The TCR comes from a human donor who received a COVID-19 vaccine. The base sequence is TGTGCCTGGAGTGTACAGGTAGGGCCCCAGCATTTT. Its product reads: CAWSVQVGPQHF.